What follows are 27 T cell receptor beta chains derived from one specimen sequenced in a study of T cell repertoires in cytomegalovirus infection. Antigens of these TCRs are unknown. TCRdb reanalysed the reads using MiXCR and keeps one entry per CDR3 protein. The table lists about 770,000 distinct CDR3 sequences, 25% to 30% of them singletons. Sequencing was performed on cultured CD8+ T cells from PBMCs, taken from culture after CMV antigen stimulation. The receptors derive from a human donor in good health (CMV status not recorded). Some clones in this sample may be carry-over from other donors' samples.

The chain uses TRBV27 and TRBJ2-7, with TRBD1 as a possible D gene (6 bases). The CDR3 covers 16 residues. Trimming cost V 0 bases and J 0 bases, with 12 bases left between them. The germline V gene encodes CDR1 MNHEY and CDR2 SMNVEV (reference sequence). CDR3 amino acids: CASSLSLGASSYEQYV. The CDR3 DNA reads TGTGCCAGCAGTTTATCGTTGGGGGCGAGCTCCTACGAGCAGTACGTC.

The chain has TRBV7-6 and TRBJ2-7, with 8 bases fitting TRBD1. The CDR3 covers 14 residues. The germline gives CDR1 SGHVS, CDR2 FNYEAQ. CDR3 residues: CASSFLRQGNEQYV. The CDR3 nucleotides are TGTGCTAGCAGCTTTCTCCGACAGGGGAACGAGCAGTACGTC.

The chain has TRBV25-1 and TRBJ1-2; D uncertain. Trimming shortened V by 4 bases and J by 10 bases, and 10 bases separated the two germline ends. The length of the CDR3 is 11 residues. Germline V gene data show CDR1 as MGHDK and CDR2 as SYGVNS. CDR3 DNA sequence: TGTGCCAGCAGTGTAGGAATCGCCTACACCTTC. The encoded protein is CASSVGIAYTF.

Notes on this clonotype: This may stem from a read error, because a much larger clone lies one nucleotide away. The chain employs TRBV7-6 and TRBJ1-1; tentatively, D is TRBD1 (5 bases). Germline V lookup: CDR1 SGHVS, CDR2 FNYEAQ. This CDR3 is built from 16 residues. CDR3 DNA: TGTGGGGGCAGCTTAGTGGTGTCGTCAGTTACGTCTGAAGCTTTCTTT. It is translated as CGGSLVVSSVTSEAFF. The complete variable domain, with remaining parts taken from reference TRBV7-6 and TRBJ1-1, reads GAGVSQSPRYKVTKRGQDVALRCDPISGHVSLYWYRQALGQGPEFLTYFNYEAQQDKSGLPNDRFSAERPEGSISTLTIQRTEQRDSAMYRCGGSLVVSSVTSEAFFGQGTRLTVV.

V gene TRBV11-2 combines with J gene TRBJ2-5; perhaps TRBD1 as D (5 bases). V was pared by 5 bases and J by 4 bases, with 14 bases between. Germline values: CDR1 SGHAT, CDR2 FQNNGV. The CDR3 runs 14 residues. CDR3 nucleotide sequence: TGTGCCAGCAGCCACGGGCAGGGATCAGAGACCCAGTACTTC. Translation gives CASSHGQGSETQYF.

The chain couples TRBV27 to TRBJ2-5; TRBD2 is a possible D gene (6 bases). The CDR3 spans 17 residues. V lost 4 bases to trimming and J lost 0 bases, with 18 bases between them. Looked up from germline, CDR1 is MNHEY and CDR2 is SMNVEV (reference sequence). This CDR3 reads CASSSLPGEVHQETQYF. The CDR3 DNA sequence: TGTGCCAGCAGTTCGCTACCGGGGGAGGTCCACCAAGAGACCCAGTACTTC.

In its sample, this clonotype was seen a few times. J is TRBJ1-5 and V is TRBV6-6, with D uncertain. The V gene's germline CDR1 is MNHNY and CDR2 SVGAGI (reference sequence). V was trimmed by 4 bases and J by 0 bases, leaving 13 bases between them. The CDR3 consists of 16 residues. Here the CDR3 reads CASSSTVDYSNQPQHF. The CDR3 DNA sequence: TGTGCCAGCAGTTCCACGGTGGACTATAGCAATCAGCCCCAGCATTTT.

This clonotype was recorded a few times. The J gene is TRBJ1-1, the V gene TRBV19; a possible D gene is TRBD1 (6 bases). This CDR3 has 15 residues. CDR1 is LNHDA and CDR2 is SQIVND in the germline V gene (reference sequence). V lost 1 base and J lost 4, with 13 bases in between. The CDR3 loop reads CASSIAGGPGTEAFF. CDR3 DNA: TGTGCCAGTAGTATAGCCGGGGGCCCCGGCACTGAAGCTTTCTTT.

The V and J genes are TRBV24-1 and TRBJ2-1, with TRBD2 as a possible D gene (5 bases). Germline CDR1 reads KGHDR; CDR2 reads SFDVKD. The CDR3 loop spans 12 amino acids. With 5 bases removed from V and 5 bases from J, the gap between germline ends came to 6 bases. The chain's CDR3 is CATSGENNEQFF. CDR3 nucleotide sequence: TGTGCCACCAGTGGGGAGAACAATGAGCAGTTCTTC.

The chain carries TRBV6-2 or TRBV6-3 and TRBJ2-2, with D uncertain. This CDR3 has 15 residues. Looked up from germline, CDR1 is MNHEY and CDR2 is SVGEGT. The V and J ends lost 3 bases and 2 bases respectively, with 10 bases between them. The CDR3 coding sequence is TGTGCCAGCAGTTATGTTCCCTTCAACACCGGGGAGCTGTTTTTT. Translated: CASSYVPFNTGELFF.

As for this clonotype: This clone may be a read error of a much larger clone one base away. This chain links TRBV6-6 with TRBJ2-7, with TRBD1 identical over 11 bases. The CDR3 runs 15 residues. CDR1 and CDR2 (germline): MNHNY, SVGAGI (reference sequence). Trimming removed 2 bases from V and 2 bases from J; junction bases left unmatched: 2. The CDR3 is CASSYPGQGAYEQYV. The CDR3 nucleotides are TGTGCCAGCAGTTACCCGGGACAGGGGGCCTACGAGCAGTACGTC.

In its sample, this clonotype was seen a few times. The CDR3 sequence: CATSRDPPTGGEDEQYF. CDR3 nucleotides: TGTGCCACCAGCAGAGATCCTCCGACAGGGGGCGAAGATGAGCAGTACTTC. J is TRBJ2-7 and V is TRBV15; 10 nucleotides agree with TRBD1. The germline CDR1 and CDR2 sequences are LNHNV and YYDKDF (reference sequence). Unmatched junction bases numbered 12, after V lost 0 bases and J lost 7 bases. The CDR3 has 17 residues.

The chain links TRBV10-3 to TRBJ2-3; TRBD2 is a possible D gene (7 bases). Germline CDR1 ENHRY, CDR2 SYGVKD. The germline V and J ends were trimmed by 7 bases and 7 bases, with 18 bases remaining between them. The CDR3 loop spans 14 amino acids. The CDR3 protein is CAIKARGALNTQYF. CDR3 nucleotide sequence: TGTGCCATCAAAGCCCGGGGGGCGCTAAATACGCAGTATTTT.

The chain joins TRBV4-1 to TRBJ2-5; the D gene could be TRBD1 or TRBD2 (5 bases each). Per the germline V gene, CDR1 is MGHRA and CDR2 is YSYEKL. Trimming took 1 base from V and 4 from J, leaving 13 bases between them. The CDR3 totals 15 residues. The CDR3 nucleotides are TGCGCCAGCAGCCAAGGGCCCATGAGGGGAGAGACCCAGTACTTC. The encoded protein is CASSQGPMRGETQYF.

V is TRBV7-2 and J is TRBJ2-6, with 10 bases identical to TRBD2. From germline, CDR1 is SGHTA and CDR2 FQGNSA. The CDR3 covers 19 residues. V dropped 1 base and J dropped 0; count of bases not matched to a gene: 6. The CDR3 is CASSLGAGGALSGANVLTF. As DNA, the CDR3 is TGTGCCAGCAGCTTAGGAGCGGGGGGGGCCCTCTCTGGGGCCAACGTCCTGACTTTC.

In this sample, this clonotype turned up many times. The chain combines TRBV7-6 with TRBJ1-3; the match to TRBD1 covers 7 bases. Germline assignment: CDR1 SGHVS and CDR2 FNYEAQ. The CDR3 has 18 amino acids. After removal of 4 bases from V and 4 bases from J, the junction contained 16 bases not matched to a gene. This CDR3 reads CASSSFTYLGQRGNTIYF. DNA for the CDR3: TGTGCCAGCAGCTCTTTCACTTATTTGGGACAGAGGGGAAACACCATATATTTT.

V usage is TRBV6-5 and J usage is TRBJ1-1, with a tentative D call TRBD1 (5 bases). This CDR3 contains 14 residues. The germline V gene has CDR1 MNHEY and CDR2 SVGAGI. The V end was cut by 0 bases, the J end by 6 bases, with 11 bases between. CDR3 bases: TGTGCCAGCAGTTACTCACCCCGGGGCCCTGAAGCTTTCTTT. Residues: CASSYSPRGPEAFF.

In nucleotides, the CDR3 is TGCGCCAGCAGCCAGGCGGGCATCCCCTTGAACACTGAAGCTTTCTTT. It yields the protein CASSQAGIPLNTEAFF. The chain links TRBV4-1 to TRBJ1-1; no clear D. With 3 bases removed from V and 0 bases from J, the gap between germline ends came to 14 bases. The germline gives CDR1 MGHRA, CDR2 YSYEKL. CDR3 length: 16 residues.

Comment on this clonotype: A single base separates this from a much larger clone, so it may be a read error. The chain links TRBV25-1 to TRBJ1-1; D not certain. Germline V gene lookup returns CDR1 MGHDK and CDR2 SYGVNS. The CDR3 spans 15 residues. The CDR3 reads CASSDPGMPNSEAFF. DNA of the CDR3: TGTGCCAGCAGTGATCCCGGGATGCCTAACAGTGAAGCTTTCTTT.

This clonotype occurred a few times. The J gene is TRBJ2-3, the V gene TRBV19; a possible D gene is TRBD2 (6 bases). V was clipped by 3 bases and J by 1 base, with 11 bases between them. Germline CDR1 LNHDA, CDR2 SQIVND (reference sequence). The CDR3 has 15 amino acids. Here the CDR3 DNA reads TGTGCCAGTAGTATGATCTCTAGCGGCACAGATACGCAGTATTTT. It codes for CASSMISSGTDTQYF. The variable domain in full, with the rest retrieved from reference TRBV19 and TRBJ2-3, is DGGITQSPKYLFRKEGQNVTLSCEQNLNHDAMYWYRQDPGQGLRLIYYSQIVNDFQKGDIAEGYSVSREKKESFPLTVTSAQKNPTAFYLCASSMISSGTDTQYFGPGTRLTVL.

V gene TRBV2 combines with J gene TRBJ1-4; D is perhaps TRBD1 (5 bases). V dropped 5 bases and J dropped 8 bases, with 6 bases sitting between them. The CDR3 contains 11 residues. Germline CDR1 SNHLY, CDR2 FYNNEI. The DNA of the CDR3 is TGTGCCAGCAGTAACAGGGAAAAACTGTTTTTT. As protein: CASSNREKLFF.

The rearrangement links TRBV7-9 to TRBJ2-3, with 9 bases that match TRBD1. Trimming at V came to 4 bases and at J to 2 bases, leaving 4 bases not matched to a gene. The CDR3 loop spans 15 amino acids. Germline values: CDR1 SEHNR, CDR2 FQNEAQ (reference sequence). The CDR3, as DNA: TGTGCCAGCAGCTCGACAGGGGGTTCCACAGATACGCAGTATTTT. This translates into CASSSTGGSTDTQYF.

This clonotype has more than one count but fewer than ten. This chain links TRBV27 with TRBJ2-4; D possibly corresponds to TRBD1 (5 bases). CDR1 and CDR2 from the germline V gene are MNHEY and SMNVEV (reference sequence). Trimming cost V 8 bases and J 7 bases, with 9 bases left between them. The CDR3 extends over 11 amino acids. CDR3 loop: CASVRGNIQYF. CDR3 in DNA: TGTGCCAGCGTTAGGGGCAACATTCAGTACTTC.

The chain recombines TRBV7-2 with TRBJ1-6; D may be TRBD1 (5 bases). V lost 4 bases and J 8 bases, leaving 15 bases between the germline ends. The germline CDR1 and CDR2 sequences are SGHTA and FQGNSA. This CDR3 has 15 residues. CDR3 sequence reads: CASSYYRTLDSPLHF. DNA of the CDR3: TGTGCCAGCAGCTACTACAGGACCTTGGATTCACCCCTCCACTTT.

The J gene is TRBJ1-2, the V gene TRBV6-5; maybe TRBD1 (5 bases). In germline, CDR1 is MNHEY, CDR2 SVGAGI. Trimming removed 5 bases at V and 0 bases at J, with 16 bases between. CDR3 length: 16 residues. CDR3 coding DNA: TGTGCCAGCAGTCCAGGACAAGCTCTTTCTAACTATGGCTACACCTTC. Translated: CASSPGQALSNYGYTF.

Written as DNA, the CDR3 is TGCGCCAGCAGCTTGGGTTTGACAGGGCAGAACACTGAAGCTTTCTTT. Encoded protein: CASSLGLTGQNTEAFF. V and J are TRBV5-1 and TRBJ1-1; TRBD1 matches 7 bases. The ends lost 0 bases at V and 1 base at J; junction bases unmatched: 6. This CDR3 has 16 residues. Germline CDR1 and CDR2: SGHRS and YFSETQ.

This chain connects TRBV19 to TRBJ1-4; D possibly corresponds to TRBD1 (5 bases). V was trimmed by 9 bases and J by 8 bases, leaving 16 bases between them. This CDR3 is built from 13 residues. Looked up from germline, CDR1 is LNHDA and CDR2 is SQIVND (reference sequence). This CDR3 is CARLLGAREKLFF. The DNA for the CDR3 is TGTGCCAGACTTTTAGGGGCACGGGAAAAACTGTTTTTT.